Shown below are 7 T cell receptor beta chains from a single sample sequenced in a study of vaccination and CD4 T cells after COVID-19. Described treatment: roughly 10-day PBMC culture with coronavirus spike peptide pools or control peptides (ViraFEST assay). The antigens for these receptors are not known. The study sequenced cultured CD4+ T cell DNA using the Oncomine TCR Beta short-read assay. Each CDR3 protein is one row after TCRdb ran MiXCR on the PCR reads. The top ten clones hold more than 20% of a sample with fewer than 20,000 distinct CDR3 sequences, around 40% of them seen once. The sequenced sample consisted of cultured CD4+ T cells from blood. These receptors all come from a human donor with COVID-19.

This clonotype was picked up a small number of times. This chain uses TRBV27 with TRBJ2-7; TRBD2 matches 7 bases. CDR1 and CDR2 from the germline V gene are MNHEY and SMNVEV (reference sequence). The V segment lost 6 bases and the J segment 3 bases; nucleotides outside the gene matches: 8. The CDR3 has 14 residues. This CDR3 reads CASRYQERGYEQYF. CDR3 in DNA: TGTGCCAGCAGATATCAGGAGCGGGGCTACGAGCAGTACTTC.

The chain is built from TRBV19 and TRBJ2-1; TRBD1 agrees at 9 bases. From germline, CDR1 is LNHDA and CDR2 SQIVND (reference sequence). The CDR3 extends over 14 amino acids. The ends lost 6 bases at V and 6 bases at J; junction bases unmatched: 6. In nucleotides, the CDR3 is TGTGCCAGTAGATACCGGGACAGGGTCAATGAGCAGTTCTTC. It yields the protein CASRYRDRVNEQFF.

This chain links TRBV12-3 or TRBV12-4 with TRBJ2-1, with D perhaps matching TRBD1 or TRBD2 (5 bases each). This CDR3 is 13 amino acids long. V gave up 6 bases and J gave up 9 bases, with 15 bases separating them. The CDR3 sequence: CASRAPGTVEQFF. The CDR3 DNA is TGTGCCAGCAGAGCTCCCGGGACGGTTGAGCAGTTCTTC.

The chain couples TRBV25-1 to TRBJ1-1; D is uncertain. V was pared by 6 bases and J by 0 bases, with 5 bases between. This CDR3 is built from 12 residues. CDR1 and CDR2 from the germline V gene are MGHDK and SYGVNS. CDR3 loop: CASRQVNTEAFF. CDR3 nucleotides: TGTGCCAGCAGGCAGGTGAACACTGAAGCTTTCTTT.

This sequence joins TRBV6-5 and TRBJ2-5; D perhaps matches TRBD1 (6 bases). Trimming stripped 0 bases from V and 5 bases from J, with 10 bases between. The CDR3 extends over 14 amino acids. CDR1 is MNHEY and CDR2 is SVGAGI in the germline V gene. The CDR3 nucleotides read TGTGCCAGCAGTTACTCGAACAGGGCTGAGACCCAGTACTTC. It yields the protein CASSYSNRAETQYF.

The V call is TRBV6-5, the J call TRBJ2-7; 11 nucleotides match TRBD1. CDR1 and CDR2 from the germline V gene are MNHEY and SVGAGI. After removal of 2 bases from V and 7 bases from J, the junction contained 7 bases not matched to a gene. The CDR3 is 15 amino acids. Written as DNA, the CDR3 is TGTGCCAGCAGTTACCCAGGACAGGGGGCTCGGGAGCAGTACTTC. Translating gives CASSYPGQGAREQYF.

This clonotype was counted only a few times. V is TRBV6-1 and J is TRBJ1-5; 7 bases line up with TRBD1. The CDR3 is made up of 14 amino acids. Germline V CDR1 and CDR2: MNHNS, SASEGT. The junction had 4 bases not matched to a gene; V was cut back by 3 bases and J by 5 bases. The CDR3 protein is CASSETGRDQPQHF. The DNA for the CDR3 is TGTGCCAGCAGTGAGACAGGGAGGGATCAGCCCCAGCATTTT.